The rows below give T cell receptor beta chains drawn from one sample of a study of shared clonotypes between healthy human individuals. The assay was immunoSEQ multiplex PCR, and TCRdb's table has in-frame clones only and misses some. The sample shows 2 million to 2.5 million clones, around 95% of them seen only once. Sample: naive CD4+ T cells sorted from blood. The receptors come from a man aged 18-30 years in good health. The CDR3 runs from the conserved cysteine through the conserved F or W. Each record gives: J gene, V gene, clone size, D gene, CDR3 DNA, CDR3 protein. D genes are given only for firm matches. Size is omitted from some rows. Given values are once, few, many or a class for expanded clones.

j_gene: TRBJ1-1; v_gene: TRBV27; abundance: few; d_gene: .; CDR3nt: TGTGCCAGCAGTTTAAGGGGAGGGTTGAACACTGAAGCTTTCTTT; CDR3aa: CASSLRGGLNTEAFF
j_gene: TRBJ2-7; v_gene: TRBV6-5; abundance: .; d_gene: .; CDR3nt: TGTGCCAGCAGCCAAGCGACCTCCTACGAGCAGTACTTC; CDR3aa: CASSQATSYEQYF
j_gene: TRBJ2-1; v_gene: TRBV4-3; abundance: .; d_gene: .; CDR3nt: TGCGCCAGCAGCCAAGACGGAGGCGGTTCCTACAATGAGCAGTTCTTC; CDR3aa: CASSQDGGGSYNEQFF
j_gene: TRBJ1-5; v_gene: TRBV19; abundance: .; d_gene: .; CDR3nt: TGTGCCAGTAGCGAAACAGGGAGTGGTCAGCCCCAGCATTTT; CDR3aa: CASSETGSGQPQHF
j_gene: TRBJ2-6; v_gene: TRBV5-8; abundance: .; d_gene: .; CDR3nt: TGTGCCAGCAGCTTGGTACAGGGCTCTGGGGCCAACGTCCTGACTTTC; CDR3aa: CASSLVQGSGANVLTF
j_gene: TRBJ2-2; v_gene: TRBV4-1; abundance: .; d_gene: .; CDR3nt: TGCGCCAGCAGCCAATTAGCGGTTACAAACACCGGGGAGCTGTTTTTT; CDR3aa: CASSQLAVTNTGELFF
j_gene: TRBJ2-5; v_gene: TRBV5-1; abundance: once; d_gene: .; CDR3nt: TGCGCCAGCAGCTCGCGGGGCGGCGGGGAGACCCAGTACTTC; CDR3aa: CASSSRGGGETQYF
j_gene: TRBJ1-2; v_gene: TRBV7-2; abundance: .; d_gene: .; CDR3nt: TGTGCCAGCAGCTTTCAGTCCGTTAACTATGGCTACACCTTC; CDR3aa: CASSFQSVNYGYTF
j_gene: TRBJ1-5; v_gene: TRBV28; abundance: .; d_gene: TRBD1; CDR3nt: TGTGCCAGCCTACAGGGGTTGAGTAGTCAGCCCCAGCATTTT; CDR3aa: CASLQGLSSQPQHF
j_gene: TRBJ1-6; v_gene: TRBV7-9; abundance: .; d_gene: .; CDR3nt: TGTGCCGTACAAGTGGGCGAGAATTCACCCCTCCACTTT; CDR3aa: CAVQVGENSPLHF
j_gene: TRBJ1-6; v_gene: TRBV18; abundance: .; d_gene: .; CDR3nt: TGTGCCAGCTCAACGTATAATTCACCCCTCCACTTT; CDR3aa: CASSTYNSPLHF
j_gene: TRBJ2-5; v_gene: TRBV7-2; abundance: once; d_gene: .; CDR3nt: TGTGCCAGCAGCTTACGGCTCTTGGAGACCCAGTACTTC; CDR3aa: CASSLRLLETQYF
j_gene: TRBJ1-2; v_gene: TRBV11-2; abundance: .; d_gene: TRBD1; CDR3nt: TGTGCCAGCAGCTCACCCGACAGGGGGGCTCGTAACTATGGCTACACCTTC; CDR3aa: CASSSPDRGARNYGYTF
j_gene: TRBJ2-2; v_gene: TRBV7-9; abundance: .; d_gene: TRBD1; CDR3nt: TGTGCCAGCAGCATAGGACAGGGGGCGCGCACCGGGGAGCTGTTTTTT; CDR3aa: CASSIGQGARTGELFF
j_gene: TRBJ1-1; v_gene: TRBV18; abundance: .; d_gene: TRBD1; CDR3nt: TGTGCCAGCTCACCCGGGACAGCCAACACTGAAGCTTTCTTT; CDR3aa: CASSPGTANTEAFF
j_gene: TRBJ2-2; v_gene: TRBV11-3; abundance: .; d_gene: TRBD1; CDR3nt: TGTGCCAGCAGCCGGGACAGGCTGGCGGGCGGGGAGCTGTTTTTT; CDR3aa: CASSRDRLAGGELFF
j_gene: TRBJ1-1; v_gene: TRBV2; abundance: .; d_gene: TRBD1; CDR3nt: TGTGCCAGCACTGGGACAGCAGCGAACACTGAAGCTTTCTTT; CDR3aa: CASTGTAANTEAFF
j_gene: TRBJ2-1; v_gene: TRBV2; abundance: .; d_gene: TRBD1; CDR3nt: TGTGCCAGCAGCCGGGGACAGGGTAGCAATGAGCAGTTCTTC; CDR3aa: CASSRGQGSNEQFF
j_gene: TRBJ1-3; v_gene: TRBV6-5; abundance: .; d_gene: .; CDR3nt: TGTGCCAGCAAGACAGGCGCTAGGGGAAACACCATATATTTT; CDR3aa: CASKTGARGNTIYF
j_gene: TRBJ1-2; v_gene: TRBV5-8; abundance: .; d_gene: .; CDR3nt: TGTGCCAGCAGCTTGGGGCGCCAAGCAGGCTACACCTTC; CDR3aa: CASSLGRQAGYTF
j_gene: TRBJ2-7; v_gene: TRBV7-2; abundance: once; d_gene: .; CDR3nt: TGTGCCAGCAGCTTTCAGGAGAAAGAGCAGTACTTC; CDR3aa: CASSFQEKEQYF
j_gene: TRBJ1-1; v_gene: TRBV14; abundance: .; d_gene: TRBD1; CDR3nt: TGTGCCAGCAGCCCGAATGCAGGGGGCACTGAAGCTTTCTTT; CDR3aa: CASSPNAGGTEAFF
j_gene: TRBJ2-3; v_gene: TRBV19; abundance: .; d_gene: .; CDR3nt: TGTGCCAGTAGTACCCCTCGTTCTGGTAACACAGATACGCAGTATTTT; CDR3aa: CASSTPRSGNTDTQYF
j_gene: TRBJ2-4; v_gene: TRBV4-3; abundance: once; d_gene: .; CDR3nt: TGCGCCAGCAGCCAAGTAAGGGGGGCGAGGGGGGACTCCTTAGGGGACATTCAGTACTTC; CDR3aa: CASSQVRGARGDSLGDIQYF
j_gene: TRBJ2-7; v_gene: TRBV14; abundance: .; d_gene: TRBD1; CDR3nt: TGTGCCAGCAGCCCCGGGACAGGGGTTTCCGAGCAGTACTTC; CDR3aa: CASSPGTGVSEQYF
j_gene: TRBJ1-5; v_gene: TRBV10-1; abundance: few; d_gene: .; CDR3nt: TGCGCCAGCAGTGAGTTTCGCAACGGGCAGCCCCAGCATTTT; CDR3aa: CASSEFRNGQPQHF
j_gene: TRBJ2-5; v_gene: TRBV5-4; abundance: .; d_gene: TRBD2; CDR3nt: TGTGCCAGCAGCTTGGGTAGCGGGGGGGCCCAAGAGACCCAGTACTTC; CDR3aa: CASSLGSGGAQETQYF
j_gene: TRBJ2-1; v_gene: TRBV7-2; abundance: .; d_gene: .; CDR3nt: TGTGCCAGCAGTCCACGTAAACTAGGGTTTTGGATAGAGCAGTTCTTC; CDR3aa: CASSPRKLGFWIEQFF
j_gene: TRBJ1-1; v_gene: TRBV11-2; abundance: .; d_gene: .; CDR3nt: TGTGCCAGCAGCTCAGCGGCTAGGGAGTACACTGAAGCTTTCTTT; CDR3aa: CASSSAAREYTEAFF
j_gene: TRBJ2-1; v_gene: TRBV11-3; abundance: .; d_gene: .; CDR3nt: TGTGCCAGCAGCTTAGTTACAGGGTCCTACAATGAGCAGTTCTTC; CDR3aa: CASSLVTGSYNEQFF
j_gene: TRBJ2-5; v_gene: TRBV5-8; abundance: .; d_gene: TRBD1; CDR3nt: TGTGCCAGCAGCGGGGACAGGGACGAGACCCAGTACTTC; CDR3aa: CASSGDRDETQYF
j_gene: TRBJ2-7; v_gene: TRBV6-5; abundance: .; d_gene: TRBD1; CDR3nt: TGTGCCACACGGAGACAGGGGTACTACGAGCAGTACTTC; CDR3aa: CATRRQGYYEQYF
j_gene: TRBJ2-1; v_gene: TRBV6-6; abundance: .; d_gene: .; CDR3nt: TGTGCCAGCAGATGGCTCGGGGGCAGGGGCCATGAGCAGTTCTTC; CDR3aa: CASRWLGGRGHEQFF
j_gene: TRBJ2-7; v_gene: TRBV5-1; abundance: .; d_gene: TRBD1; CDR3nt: TGCGCCAGCAGTCAGGGACAGGCAATCTACGAGCAGTACTTC; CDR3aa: CASSQGQAIYEQYF
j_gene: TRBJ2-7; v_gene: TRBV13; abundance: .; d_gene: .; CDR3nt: TGTGCCAGCAGCTTAGGCCGGATAAATGACGAGCAGTACTTC; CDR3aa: CASSLGRINDEQYF
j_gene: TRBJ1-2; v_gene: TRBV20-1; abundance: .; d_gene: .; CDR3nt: TGCAGTGCTGCCGGGGGCGATGGCTACACCTTC; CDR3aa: CSAAGGDGYTF
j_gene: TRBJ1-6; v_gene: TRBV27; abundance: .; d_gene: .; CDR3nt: TGTGCCAGCAGTTTTCGCAGGGTAGGGTCACCCCTCCACTTT; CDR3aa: CASSFRRVGSPLHF
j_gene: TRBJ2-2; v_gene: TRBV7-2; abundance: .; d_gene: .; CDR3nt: TGTGCCAGCAGCGTAACCAGGGGAACCACCGGGGAGCTGTTTTTT; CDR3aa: CASSVTRGTTGELFF
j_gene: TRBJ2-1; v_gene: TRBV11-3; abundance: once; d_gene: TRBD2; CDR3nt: TGTGCCAGCAGCCCGACTAGCGGGAGCAGTAAACGGTTCTTC; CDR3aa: CASSPTSGSSKRFF
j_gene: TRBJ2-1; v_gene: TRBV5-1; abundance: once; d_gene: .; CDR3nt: TGCGCCAGCAGCCCCCGCACGGGGTCAGGCAATGAGCAGTTCTTC; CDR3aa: CASSPRTGSGNEQFF
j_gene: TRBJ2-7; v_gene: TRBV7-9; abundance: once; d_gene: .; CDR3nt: TGTGCCAGCAGCTTAGGGGGAGCCGCCTACGAGCAGTACTTC; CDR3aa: CASSLGGAAYEQYF